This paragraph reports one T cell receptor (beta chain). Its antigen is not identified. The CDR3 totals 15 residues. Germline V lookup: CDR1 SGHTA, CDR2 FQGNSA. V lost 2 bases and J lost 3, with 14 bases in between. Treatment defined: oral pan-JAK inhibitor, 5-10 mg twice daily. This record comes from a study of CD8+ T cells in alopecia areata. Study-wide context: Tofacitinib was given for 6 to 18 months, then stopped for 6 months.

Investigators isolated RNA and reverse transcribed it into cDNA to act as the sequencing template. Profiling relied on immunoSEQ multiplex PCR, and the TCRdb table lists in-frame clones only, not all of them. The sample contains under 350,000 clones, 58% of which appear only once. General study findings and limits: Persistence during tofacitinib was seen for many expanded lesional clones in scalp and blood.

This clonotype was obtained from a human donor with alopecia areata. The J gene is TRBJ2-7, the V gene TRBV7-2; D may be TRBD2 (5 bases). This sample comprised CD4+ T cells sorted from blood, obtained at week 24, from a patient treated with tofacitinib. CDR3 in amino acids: CASSLTGSEYYEQYF. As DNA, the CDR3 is TGTGCCAGCAGCTTAACGGGGAGCGAATACTACGAGCAGTACTTC.